These 22 T cell receptor beta chains were sequenced from one sample in a study of vaccination and CD4 T cells after COVID-19. Described treatment: roughly nine-day PBMC culture with coronavirus spike peptide pools or control peptides (ViraFEST assay). During the years 2011-2018, before the COVID-19 pandemic, the unexposed donor's CD4+ T cells were collected. Cultured CD4+ T cell DNA was sequenced using the Oncomine TCR Beta short-read assay. From CD4+ T cells that had been cultured, genomic DNA was extracted. A single record per CDR3 protein comes from TCRdb applying MiXCR to the PCR reads. Of 7,500 to 10,000 distinct CDR3 sequences in the sample, just under 35% were seen once. These TCRs' antigens remain unknown. The sample comprised CD4+ T cells from blood, cultured in vitro. Every receptor here comes from a human donor in good health.

V gene TRBV6-1 combines with J gene TRBJ2-3; D is unclear. This CDR3 region has 17 residues. The V gene's germline CDR1 is MNHNS and CDR2 SASEGT. V was clipped by 1 base and J by 0 bases, with 14 bases between them. DNA of the CDR3: TGTGCCAGCAGTGAAGGGGCCAGGCGCTATAGCACAGATACGCAGTATTTT. It is translated as CASSEGARRYSTDTQYF.

About this clonotype itself: This may be a read error, as it is one base from a much larger clone. The V and J genes are TRBV2 and TRBJ2-3; D is unresolved. CDR3 size: 14 residues. Germline CDR1 and CDR2: SNHLY and FYNNEI. The chain's CDR3 is CASSPTGITDAQYF. CDR3 coding DNA: TGTGCCAGCAGTCCGACTGGAATCACAGATGCGCAGTATTTT.

In its sample, this clonotype was seen a few times. CDR3 DNA sequence: TGTGCCATCCTAAACGACAGGGAGAACTATGGCTACACCTTC. Protein sequence: CAILNDRENYGYTF. The chain carries TRBV10-3 and TRBJ1-2; TRBD1 agrees at 7 bases. CDR1 is ENHRY, CDR2 SYGVKD, per germline. This CDR3 has 14 amino acids. After removal of 8 bases from V and 2 bases from J, the junction contained 8 bases not matched to a gene.

This chain uses TRBV20-1 with TRBJ2-7; D is perhaps TRBD2 (6 bases). Germline CDR1 and CDR2: DFQATT and SNEGSKA (reference sequence). The CDR3 extends over 13 amino acids. Trimming stripped 5 bases from V and 1 base from J, with 12 bases between. The CDR3 bases are TGCAGTGCTGCGGGACTGGCATCCTACGAGCAGTACTTC. As protein: CSAAGLASYEQYF.

This clonotype has more than one count but fewer than ten. This chain joins TRBV20-1 and TRBJ2-3, with D possibly matching TRBD2 (7 bases). This CDR3 contains 17 residues. Trimming pared 4 bases from V and 2 bases from J, leaving 22 bases between. Germline CDR1 and CDR2: DFQATT and SNEGSKA (reference sequence). The CDR3 here is CSAIGARGRASTDTQYF. In DNA form, the CDR3 reads TGCAGTGCTATAGGCGCGAGGGGGAGGGCCTCCACAGATACGCAGTATTTT.

This rearrangement joins TRBV7-2 to TRBJ2-6; D call uncertain. The CDR3 runs 18 residues. CDR1 is SGHTA, CDR2 FQGNSA, per germline. The V end was cut by 4 bases, the J end by 5 bases, with 21 bases between. The chain's CDR3 is CASSSKMLQAGRANVLTF. Here the CDR3 DNA reads TGTGCCAGCAGCTCCAAGATGCTTCAGGCCGGCAGGGCCAACGTCCTGACTTTC.

This chain links TRBV6-5 with TRBJ2-7; 11 bases are shared with TRBD2. Trimming at V came to 2 bases and at J to 7 bases, leaving 7 bases not matched to a gene. The length of the CDR3 is 15 residues. Germline V CDR1 and CDR2: MNHEY, SVGAGI. CDR3 region: CASSYAGLAGLEQYF. The CDR3 nucleotides read TGTGCCAGCAGTTACGCTGGACTAGCGGGTTTAGAGCAGTACTTC.

This chain links TRBV7-2 with TRBJ1-2; D gene uncertain. V gave up 1 base and J gave up 6 bases, with 9 bases separating them. CDR3 length: 13 amino acids. CDR1 is SGHTA and CDR2 is FQGNSA in the germline V gene. CDR3 DNA: TGTGCCAGCAGCTTAGGACAACGTGATGGCTACACCTTC. Translation: CASSLGQRDGYTF.

The V and J genes are TRBV2 and TRBJ2-3, with 12 bases aligning to TRBD1. This CDR3 is built from 16 residues. The germline gives CDR1 SNHLY, CDR2 FYNNEI. The trim removed 6 bases at V and 4 bases at J, leaving 8 bases unmatched. CDR3 in amino acids: CASRDGTGGKADTQYF. The CDR3 coding sequence is TGTGCCAGCAGAGACGGGACAGGGGGCAAAGCAGATACGCAGTATTTT.

This clonotype showed up just a few times. The chain employs TRBV20-1 and TRBJ2-5; 8 bases match TRBD2. V lost 3 bases and J lost 4; bases outside the gene matches: 4. CDR3 length equals 13 residues. CDR1 is DFQATT and CDR2 is SNEGSKA in the germline V gene (reference sequence). The CDR3, as DNA: TGCAGTGCTAGCGGGAGGGGCGGAGAGACCCAGTACTTC. Translated, it gives CSASGRGGETQYF.

This sequence joins TRBV20-1 and TRBJ1-5, with TRBD1 identical over 7 bases. The CDR3 is 17 residues long. With V trimmed by 5 bases and J by 0 bases, 13 bases remained unmatched. Germline lookup yields CDR1 DFQATT and CDR2 SNEGSKA (reference sequence). The DNA for the CDR3 is TGCAGTGCTTCCACCCCCCCCCAGGGGGTTAGCAATCAGCCCCAGCATTTT. Translation gives CSASTPPQGVSNQPQHF.

The chain combines TRBV28 with TRBJ2-6, with 8 bases lining up with TRBD2. Unmatched junction bases numbered 5, after V lost 5 bases and J lost 2 bases. The germline V gene encodes CDR1 MDHEN and CDR2 SYDVKM. The CDR3 has 16 residues. CDR3 in DNA: TGTGCCAGCAGTCCCCGGGGGGGGACTGGGGCCAACGTCCTGACTTTC. Protein sequence: CASSPRGGTGANVLTF. The complete variable domain, with remaining parts taken from reference TRBV28 and TRBJ2-6, reads DVKVTQSSRYLVKRTGEKVFLECVQDMDHENMFWYRQDPGLGLRLIYFSYDVKMKEKGDIPEGYSVSREKKERFSLILESASTNQTSMYLCASSPRGGTGANVLTFGAGSRLTVL.

The DNA of the CDR3 is TGTGCCAGCAGCTGGCCTCGGGGGGCTGCCTCTGGAAACACCATATATTTT. The encoded protein is CASSWPRGAASGNTIYF. The rearrangement joins TRBV7-9 to TRBJ1-3, with D perhaps matching TRBD1 (6 bases). CDR3 length: 17 residues. With 4 bases removed from V and 0 bases from J, the gap between germline ends came to 16 bases. The germline V gene encodes CDR1 SEHNR and CDR2 FQNEAQ (reference sequence).

This clonotype was observed a few times. The chain recombines TRBV5-4 with TRBJ2-7, with D unresolved. Germline CDR1 is SGHNT and CDR2 is YYREEE (reference sequence). V shed 4 bases and J shed 1 base, with 15 bases lying between them. The CDR3 has 15 residues. The CDR3: CASSDLAQQSYEQYF. CDR3 DNA sequence: TGTGCCAGCAGCGACCTGGCCCAACAGTCCTACGAGCAGTACTTC.

This chain joins TRBV5-1 and TRBJ2-1; D might be TRBD2 (5 bases). The germline V gene encodes CDR1 SGHRS and CDR2 YFSETQ. V was shortened by 0 bases and J by 0 bases, with 7 bases between the two germline ends. The length of the CDR3 is 15 residues. CDR3 coding DNA: TGCGCCAGCAGCTTGGGGACTTTCTCCTACAATGAGCAGTTCTTC. This sequence encodes CASSLGTFSYNEQFF.

CDR3 sequence: CASSPSTSGPVGTGELFF. DNA of the CDR3: TGTGCCAGCAGCCCGTCCACTAGCGGTCCCGTGGGCACCGGGGAGCTGTTTTTT. This sequence joins TRBV11-2 and TRBJ2-2; 8 nucleotides line up with TRBD2. V shed 5 bases and J 4 bases; nucleotides not matched to a gene: 15. The CDR3 consists of 18 residues. Per the germline V gene, CDR1 is SGHAT and CDR2 is FQNNGV.

The chain links TRBV20-1 to TRBJ2-5; 12 positions agree with TRBD2. The germline V gene encodes CDR1 DFQATT and CDR2 SNEGSKA (reference sequence). V shed 5 bases and J 2 bases; nucleotides not matched to a gene: 18. This CDR3 is built from 19 residues. The CDR3 reads CSAPASAETSGSRQETQYF. DNA for the CDR3: TGCAGTGCTCCAGCCTCTGCCGAGACTAGCGGGAGTCGGCAAGAGACCCAGTACTTC.

The chain has TRBV4-3 and TRBJ1-2; the D is unclear. Germline V gives CDR1 LGHNA, CDR2 YSLEER. V shed 0 bases and J shed 1 base, with 6 bases lying between them. The CDR3 sequence is 14 residues long. This CDR3 is CASSQELGNYGYTF. The CDR3 coding sequence is TGCGCCAGCAGCCAAGAACTGGGTAACTATGGCTACACCTTC.

By sample share, this clonotype is medium-sized. V is TRBV20-1 and J is TRBJ2-2, with D possibly being TRBD1 (6 bases). The CDR3 is made up of 14 amino acids. The V end was cut by 6 bases, the J end by 7 bases, with 18 bases between. From germline, CDR1 is DFQATT and CDR2 SNEGSKA (reference sequence). The CDR3 sequence: CSAEVKQGSGELFF. In DNA form, the CDR3 reads TGCAGTGCCGAAGTTAAACAGGGTAGCGGGGAGCTGTTTTTT.

This rearrangement joins TRBV28 to TRBJ2-1; TRBD2 agrees at 7 bases. V lost 9 bases to trimming and J lost 7 bases; unmatched junction nucleotides: 3. Looked up from germline, CDR1 is MDHEN and CDR2 is SYDVKM. CDR3 size: 11 residues. The CDR3 DNA follows: TGTGCCAGTCCCGGGAGGAATGAGCAGTTCTTC. Protein sequence: CASPGRNEQFF.

The rearrangement joins TRBV19 to TRBJ2-3, with 8 bases aligning to TRBD2. Per the germline V gene, CDR1 is LNHDA and CDR2 is SQIVND (reference sequence). Trimming cost V 5 bases and J 2 bases; bases outside gene matches: 6. The CDR3 runs to 15 residues. The CDR3 DNA reads TGTGCCAGTAGTGTAGCGGGGTCGTTCACAGATACGCAGTATTTT. It translates to CASSVAGSFTDTQYF. Using reference TRBV19 and TRBJ2-3 for the parts outside the CDR3, the full variable domain is DGGITQSPKYLFRKEGQNVTLSCEQNLNHDAMYWYRQDPGQGLRLIYYSQIVNDFQKGDIAEGYSVSREKKESFPLTVTSAQKNPTAFYLCASSVAGSFTDTQYFGPGTRLTVL.

This clonotype was seen a few times. The gene calls are TRBV19 and TRBJ1-2; the match to TRBD1 covers 8 bases. The CDR3 sequence is 12 residues long. Per germline, CDR1 LNHDA and CDR2 SQIVND (reference sequence). J was trimmed by 7 bases and V by 5 bases; bases with no gene match: 3. The CDR3 DNA reads TGTGCCAGTAGTGTCGGACAGGGTGGCTACACCTTC. Protein: CASSVGQGGYTF.